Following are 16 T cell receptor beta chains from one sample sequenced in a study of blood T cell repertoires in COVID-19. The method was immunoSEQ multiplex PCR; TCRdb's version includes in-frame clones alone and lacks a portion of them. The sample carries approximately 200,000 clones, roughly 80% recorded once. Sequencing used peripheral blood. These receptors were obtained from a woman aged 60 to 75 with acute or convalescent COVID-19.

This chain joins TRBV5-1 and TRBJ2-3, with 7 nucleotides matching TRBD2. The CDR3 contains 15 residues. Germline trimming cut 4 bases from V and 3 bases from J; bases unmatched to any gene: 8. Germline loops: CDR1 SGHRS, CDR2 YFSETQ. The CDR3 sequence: CASSPERGATDTQYF. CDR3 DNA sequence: TGCGCCAGCAGCCCGGAGCGGGGTGCGACAGATACGCAGTATTTT.

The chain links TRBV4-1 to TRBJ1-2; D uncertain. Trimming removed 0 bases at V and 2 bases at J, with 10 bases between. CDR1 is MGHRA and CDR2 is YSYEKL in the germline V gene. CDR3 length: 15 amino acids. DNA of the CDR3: TGCGCCAGCAGCCAAGATCTTACACTAAACTATGGCTACACCTTC. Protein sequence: CASSQDLTLNYGYTF.

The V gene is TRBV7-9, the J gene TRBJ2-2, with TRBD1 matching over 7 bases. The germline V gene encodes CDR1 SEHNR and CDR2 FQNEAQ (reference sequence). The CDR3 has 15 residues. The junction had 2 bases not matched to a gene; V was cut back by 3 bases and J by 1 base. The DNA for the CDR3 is TGTGCCAGCAGCTTGGGACAGATGAACACCGGGGAGCTGTTTTTT. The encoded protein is CASSLGQMNTGELFF.

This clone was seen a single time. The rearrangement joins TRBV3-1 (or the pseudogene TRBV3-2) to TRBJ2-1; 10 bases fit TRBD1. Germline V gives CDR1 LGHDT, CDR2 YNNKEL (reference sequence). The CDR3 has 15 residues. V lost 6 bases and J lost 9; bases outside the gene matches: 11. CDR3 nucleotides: TGTGCCAGCAGACCCCCCGGGACAGGGGAAGGTGAGCAGTTCTTC. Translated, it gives CASRPPGTGEGEQFF.

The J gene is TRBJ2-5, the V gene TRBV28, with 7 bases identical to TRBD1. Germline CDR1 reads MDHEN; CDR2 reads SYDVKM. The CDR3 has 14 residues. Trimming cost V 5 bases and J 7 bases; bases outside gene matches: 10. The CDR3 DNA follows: TGTGCCAGCAGTCCCCGACAGGGCCTATGGACCCAGTACTTC. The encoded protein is CASSPRQGLWTQYF.

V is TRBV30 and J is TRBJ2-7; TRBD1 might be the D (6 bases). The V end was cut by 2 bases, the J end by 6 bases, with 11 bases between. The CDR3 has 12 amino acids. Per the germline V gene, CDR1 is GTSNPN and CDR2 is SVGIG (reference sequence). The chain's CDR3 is CAWSYTGREQYF. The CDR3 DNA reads TGTGCCTGGAGTTACACAGGGCGCGAGCAGTACTTC.

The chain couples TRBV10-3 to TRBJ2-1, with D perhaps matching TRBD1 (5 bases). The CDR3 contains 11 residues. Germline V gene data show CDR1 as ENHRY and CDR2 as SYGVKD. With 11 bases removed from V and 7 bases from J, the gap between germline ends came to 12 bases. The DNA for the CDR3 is TGTGCCTCTAGGGGAAGAAATGAGCAGTTCTTC. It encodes CASRGRNEQFF.

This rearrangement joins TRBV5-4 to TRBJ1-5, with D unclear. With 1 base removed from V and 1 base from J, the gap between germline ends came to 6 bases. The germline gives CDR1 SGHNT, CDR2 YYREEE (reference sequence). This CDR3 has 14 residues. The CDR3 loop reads CASSLLGSNQPQHF. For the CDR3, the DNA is TGTGCCAGCAGCTTGCTCGGGAGCAATCAGCCCCAGCATTTT.

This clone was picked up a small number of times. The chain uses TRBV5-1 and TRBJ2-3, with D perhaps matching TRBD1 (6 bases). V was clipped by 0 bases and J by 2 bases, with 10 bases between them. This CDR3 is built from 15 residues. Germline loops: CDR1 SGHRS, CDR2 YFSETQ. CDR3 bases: TGCGCCAGCAGCTTGGTTGGGGGCCCCACAGATACGCAGTATTTT. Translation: CASSLVGGPTDTQYF.

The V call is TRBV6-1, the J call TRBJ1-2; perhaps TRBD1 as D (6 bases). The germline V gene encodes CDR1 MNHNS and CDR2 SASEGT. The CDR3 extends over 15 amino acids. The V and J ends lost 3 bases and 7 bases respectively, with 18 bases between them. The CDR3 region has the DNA TGTGCCAGCAGTGAGTCTCCGCGGACAGTTAGTGGCTACACCTTC. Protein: CASSESPRTVSGYTF.

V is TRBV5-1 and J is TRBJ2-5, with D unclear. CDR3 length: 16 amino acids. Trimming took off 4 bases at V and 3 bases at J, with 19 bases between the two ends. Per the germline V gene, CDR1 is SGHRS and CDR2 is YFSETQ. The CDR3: CASSPEVALNKETQYF. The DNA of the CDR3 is TGCGCCAGCAGCCCCGAAGTGGCCCTGAATAAAGAGACCCAGTACTTC.

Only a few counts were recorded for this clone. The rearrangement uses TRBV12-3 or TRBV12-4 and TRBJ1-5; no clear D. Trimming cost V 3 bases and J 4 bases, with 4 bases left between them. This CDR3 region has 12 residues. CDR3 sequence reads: CASSFGNQPQHF. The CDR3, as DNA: TGTGCCAGCAGTTTCGGGAATCAGCCCCAGCATTTT.

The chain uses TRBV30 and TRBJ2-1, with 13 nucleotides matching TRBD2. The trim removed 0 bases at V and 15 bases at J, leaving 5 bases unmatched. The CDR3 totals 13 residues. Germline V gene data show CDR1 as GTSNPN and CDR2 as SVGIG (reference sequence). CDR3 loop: CAWSVGLAGDGFF. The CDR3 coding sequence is TGTGCCTGGAGTGTAGGACTAGCGGGGGATGGGTTCTTC.

DNA of the CDR3: TGTGCCAGCAGCTTGTTAGCAGGGCAGGCCTACAATGAGCAGTTCTTC. The encoded protein is CASSLLAGQAYNEQFF. The V gene is TRBV11-1, the J gene TRBJ2-1; a weak D match, TRBD1 (5 bases). CDR3 length: 16 amino acids. The germline V gene has CDR1 SGHAT and CDR2 FQDESV (reference sequence). With 3 bases removed from V and 2 bases from J, the gap between germline ends came to 14 bases.

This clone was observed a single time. The CDR3 region is CASSSSYGYTF. Written as DNA, the CDR3 is TGTGCCAGTAGTAGCAGTTATGGCTACACCTTC. The rearrangement uses TRBV19 and TRBJ1-2; no definite D call. This CDR3 is built from 11 residues. The V gene's germline CDR1 is LNHDA and CDR2 SQIVND (reference sequence). Trimming removed 4 bases at V and 5 bases at J, with 5 bases between.

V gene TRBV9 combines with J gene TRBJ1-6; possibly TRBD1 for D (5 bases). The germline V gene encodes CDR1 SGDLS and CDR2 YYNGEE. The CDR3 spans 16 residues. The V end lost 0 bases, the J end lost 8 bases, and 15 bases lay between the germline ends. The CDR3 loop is CASSVGGIPGDSPLHF. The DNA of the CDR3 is TGTGCCAGCAGCGTAGGAGGGATCCCGGGGGATTCACCCCTCCACTTT.